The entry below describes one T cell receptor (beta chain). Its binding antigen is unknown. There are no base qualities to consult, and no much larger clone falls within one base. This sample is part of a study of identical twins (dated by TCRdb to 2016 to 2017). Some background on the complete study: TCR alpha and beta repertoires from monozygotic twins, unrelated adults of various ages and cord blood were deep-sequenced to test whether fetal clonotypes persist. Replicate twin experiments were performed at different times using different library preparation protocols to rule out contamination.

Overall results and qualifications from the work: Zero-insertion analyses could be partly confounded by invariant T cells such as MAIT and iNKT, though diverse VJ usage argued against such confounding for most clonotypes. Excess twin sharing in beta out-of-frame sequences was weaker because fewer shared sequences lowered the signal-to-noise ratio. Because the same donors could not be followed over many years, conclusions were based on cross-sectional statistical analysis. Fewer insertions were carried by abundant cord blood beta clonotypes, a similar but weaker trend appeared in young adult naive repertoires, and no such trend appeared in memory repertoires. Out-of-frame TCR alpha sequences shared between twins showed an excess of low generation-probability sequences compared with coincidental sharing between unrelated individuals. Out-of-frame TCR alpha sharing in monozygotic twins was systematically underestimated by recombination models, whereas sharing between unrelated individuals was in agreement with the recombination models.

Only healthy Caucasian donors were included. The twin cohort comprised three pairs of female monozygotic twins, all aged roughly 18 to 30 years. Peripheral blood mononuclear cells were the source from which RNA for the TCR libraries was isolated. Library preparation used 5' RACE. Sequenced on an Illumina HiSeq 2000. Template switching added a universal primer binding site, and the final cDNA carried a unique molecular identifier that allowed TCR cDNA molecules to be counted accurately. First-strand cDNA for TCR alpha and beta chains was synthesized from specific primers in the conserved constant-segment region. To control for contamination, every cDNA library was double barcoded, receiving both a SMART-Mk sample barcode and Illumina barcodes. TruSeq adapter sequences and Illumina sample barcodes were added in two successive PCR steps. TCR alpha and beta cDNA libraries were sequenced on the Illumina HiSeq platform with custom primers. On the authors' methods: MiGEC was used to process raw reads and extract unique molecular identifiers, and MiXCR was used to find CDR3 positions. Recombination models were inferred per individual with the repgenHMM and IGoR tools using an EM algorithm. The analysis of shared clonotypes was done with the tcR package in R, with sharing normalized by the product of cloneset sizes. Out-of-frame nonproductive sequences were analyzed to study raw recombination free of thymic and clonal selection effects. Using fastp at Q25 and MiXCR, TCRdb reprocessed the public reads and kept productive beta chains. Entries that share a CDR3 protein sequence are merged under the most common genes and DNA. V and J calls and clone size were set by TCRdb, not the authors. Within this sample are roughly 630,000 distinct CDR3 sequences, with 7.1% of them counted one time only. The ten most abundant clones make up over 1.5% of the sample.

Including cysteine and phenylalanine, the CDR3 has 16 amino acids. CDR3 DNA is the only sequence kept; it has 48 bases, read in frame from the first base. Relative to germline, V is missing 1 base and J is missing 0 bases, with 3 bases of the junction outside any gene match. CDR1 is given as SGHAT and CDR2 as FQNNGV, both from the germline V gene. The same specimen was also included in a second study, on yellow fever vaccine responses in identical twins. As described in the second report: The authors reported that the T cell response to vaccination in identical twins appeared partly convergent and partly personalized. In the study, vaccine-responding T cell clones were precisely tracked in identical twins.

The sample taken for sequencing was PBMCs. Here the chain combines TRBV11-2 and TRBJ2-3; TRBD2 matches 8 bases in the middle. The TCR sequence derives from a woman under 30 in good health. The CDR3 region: CASSLVPGGSTDTQYF. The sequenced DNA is TGTGCCAGCAGCTTAGTCCCGGGGGGGAGCACAGATACGCAGTATTTT.